The T cell receptor beta chain under discussion was sequenced for a study of early T cells in non-severe SARS-CoV-2 infection. Study summary: From unsorted whole blood, bulk RNA was sequenced, and the chains remained unpaired.

General study results and limits: VDJdb matches were skewed toward anti-spike CD8 T cell responses.

In the library, individual cDNA molecules carried attached unique molecular identifiers. TCRdb processed the 5' RACE reads anew with MiXCR; each CDR3 protein has one entry. The sample carries roughly 76,000 distinct CDR3 sequences, about 12% recorded once. The table lists this clonotype with a few counts. Its antigen is not known. This receptor was obtained from an adult who was a healthcare worker with PCR-confirmed SARS-CoV-2 infection or an uninfected control (not recorded which). The sequenced sample was whole blood.

The CDR3 DNA follows: TGTGCCAGCAGCTTACCACGGTCTTGGGCTTTCTTT. Its protein product is CASSLPRSWAFF. The chain combines TRBV11-2 with TRBJ1-1; D unresolved. Trimming shortened V by 2 bases and J by 11 bases, and 12 bases separated the two germline ends. The CDR3 contains 12 residues. Germline CDR1 reads SGHAT; CDR2 reads FQNNGV.